This T cell receptor beta chain was observed in a study of blood T cell repertoires in COVID-19. TCRdb keeps only in-frame clones here, not all; method: immunoSEQ multiplex PCR. The table shows about 280,000 clones, with around 86% occurring only once. Germline loops: CDR1 SGDLS, CDR2 YYNGEE. The CDR3 runs to 16 residues. Unmatched junction bases numbered 2, after V lost 0 bases and J lost 0 bases. Sequenced: peripheral blood. The clonotype comes from a man aged 35 to 55 with active or convalescent COVID-19. This chain connects TRBV9 to TRBJ2-2, with 7 bases identical to TRBD1. The chain's CDR3 is CASSVGQGSNTGELFF. In DNA, the CDR3 is TGTGCCAGCAGCGTAGGACAGGGATCGAACACCGGGGAGCTGTTTTTT.